This TCR beta chain was recovered during a study of blood T cell repertoires in COVID-19. Background on the study: COVID-19 samples collected from the United States, Italy and Spain covered acute and convalescent phases. T cells, B-cell-depleted T cells, or PBMCs supplied cDNA or gDNA.

In the study's own analysis: Nucleated cell number was recorded as an estimate derived from reference gene primer amplification. Method: immunoSEQ multiplex PCR; TCRdb's copy keeps in-frame clones and lacks some. V and J calls plus clone size are reproduced from that table; the DNA served to infer D and trimming. The data contain under 200,000 clones, approximately 85% of them singletons. This CDR3 spans 13 amino acids. CDR1 and CDR2 from the germline V gene are MNHEY and SMNVEV (reference sequence). Trimming cost V 6 bases and J 4 bases; bases outside gene matches: 6. There are a few counts of this clone.

The sequenced material came from peripheral blood. The source of this sequence is a man between 60 and 75 years old who had recovered from COVID-19. The J gene is TRBJ2-7, the V gene TRBV27; TRBD2 matches 7 bases. The CDR3 bases are TGTGCCAGCAGCCTCCAGGGAGGGTACGAGCAGTACTTC. The encoded protein is CASSLQGGYEQYF.